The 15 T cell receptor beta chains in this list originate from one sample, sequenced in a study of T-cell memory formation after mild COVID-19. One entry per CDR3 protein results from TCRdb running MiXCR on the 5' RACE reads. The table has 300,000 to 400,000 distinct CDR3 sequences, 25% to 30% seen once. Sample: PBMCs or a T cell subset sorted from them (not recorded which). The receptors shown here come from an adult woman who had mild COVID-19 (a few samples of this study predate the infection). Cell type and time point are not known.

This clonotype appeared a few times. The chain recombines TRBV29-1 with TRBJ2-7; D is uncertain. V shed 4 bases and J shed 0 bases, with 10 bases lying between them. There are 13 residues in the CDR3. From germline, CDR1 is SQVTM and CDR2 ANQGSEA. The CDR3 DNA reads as TGCAGCGTTGGGGCTGGAAGCTCCTACGAGCAGTACTTC. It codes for CSVGAGSSYEQYF.

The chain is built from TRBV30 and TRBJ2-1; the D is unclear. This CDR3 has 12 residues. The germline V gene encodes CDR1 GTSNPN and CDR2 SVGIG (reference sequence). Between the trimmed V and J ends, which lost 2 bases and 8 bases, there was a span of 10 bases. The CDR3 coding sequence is TGTGCCTGGAGTATGGGTTGGGATGAGCAGTTCTTC. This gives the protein CAWSMGWDEQFF.

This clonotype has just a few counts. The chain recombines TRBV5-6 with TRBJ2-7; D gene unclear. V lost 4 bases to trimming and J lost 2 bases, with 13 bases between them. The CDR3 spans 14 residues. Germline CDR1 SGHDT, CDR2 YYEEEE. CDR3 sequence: CASSLFIGTYEQYF. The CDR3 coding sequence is TGTGCCAGCAGCCTATTCATAGGGACCTACGAGCAGTACTTC.

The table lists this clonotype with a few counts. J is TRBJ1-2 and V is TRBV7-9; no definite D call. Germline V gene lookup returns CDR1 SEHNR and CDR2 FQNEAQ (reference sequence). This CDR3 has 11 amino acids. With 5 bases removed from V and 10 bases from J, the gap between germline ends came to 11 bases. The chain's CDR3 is CASSLASDYTF. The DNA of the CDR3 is TGTGCCAGCAGCCTCGCCAGTGACTACACCTTC.

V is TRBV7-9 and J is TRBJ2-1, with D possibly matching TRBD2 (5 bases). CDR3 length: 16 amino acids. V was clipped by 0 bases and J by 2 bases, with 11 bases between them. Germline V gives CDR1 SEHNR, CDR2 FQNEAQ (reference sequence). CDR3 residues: CASSLALRETYNEQFF. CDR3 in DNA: TGTGCCAGCAGCTTAGCCCTTAGGGAGACCTACAATGAGCAGTTCTTC.

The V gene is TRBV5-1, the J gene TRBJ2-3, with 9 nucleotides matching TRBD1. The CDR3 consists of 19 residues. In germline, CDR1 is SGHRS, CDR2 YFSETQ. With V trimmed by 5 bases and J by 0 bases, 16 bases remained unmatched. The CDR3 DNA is TGCGCCAGCAGTACTGGTTCAAGGGGGACAGGGCTTAGCACAGATACGCAGTATTTT. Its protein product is CASSTGSRGTGLSTDTQYF. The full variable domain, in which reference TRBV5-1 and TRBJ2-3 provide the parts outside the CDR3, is KAGVTQTPRYLIKTRGQQVTLSCSPISGHRSVSWYQQTPGQGLQFLFEYFSETQRNKGNFPGRFSGRQFSNSRSEMNVSTLELGDSALYLCASSTGSRGTGLSTDTQYFGPGTRLTVL.

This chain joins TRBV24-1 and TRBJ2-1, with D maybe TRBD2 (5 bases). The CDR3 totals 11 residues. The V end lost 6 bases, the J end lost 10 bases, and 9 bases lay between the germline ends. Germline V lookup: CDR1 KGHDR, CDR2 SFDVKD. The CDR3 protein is CATSLGAEQFF. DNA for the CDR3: TGTGCCACCAGTTTGGGAGCGGAGCAGTTCTTC.

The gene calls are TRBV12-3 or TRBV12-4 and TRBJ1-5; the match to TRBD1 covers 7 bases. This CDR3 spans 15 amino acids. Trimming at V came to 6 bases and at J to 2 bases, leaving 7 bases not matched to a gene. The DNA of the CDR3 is TGTGCCAGCAGCGGTCAGGGGGGGGGCAATCAGCCCCAGCATTTT. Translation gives CASSGQGGGNQPQHF.

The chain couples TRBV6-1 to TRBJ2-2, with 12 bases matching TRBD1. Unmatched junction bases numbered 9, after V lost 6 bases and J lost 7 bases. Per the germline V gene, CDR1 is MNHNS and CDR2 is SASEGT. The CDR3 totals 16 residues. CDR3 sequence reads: CASRPGQGALVGELFF. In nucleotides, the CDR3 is TGTGCCAGCAGGCCGGGACAGGGGGCGCTGGTCGGGGAGCTGTTTTTT.

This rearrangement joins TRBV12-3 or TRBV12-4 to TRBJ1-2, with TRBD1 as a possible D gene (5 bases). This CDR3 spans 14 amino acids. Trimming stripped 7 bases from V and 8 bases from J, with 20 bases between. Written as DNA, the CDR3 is TGTGCCAGCACCCAAAGGGAACAGTGGGGGGGCTACACCTTC. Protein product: CASTQREQWGGYTF.

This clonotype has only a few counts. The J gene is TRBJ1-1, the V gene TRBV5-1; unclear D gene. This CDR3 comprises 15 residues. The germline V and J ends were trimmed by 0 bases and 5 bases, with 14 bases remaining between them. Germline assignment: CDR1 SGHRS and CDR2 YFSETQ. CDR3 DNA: TGCGCCAGCAGCTTGGCCGTCGAGCCGGGGACTGAAGCTTTCTTT. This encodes CASSLAVEPGTEAFF.

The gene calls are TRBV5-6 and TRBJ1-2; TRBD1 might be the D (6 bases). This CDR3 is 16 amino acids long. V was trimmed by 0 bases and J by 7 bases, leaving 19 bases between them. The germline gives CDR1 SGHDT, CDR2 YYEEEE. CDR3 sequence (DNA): TGTGCCAGCAGCTTGGCCCTGCCAGGGGATAAGGGTGGCTACACCTTC. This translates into CASSLALPGDKGGYTF.

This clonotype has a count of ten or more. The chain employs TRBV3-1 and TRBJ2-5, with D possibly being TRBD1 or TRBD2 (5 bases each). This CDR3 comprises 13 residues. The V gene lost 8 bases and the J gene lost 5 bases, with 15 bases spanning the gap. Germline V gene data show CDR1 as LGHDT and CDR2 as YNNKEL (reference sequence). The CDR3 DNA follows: TGTGCCAGCGGTGGAACTAGGGGTGAGACCCAGTACTTC. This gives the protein CASGGTRGETQYF.

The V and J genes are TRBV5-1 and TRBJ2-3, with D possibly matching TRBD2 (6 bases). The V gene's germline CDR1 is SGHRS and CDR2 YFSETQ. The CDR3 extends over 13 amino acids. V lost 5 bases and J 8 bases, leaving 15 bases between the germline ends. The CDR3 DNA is TGCGCCAGCAGTCCTGGGACGGAGGGTACGCAGTATTTT. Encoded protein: CASSPGTEGTQYF.

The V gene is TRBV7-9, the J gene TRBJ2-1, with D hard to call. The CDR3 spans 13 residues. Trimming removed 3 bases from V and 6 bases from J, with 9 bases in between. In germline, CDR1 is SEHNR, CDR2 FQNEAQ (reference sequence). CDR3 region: CASSFNSGNEQFF. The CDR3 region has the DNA TGTGCCAGCAGCTTTAACAGTGGCAATGAGCAGTTCTTC. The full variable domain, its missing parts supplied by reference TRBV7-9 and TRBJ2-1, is DTGVSQNPRHKITKRGQNVTFRCDPISEHNRLYWYRQTLGQGPEFLTYFQNEAQLEKSRLLSDRFSAERPKGSFSTLEIQRTEQGDSAMYLCASSFNSGNEQFFGPGTRLTVL.